The 25 T cell receptor beta chains below were found in one sample sequenced in a study of blood T cell repertoires in COVID-19. The assay was immunoSEQ multiplex PCR, and TCRdb's table has in-frame clones only and misses some. The repertoire holds about 250,000 clones, with more than 65% as singletons. Sequencing used peripheral blood. These receptors originate from a man in his fifties or sixties with active or convalescent COVID-19.

V and J are TRBV7-2 and TRBJ1-4; a possible D gene is TRBD1 (5 bases). This CDR3 has 15 residues. The germline V and J ends were trimmed by 4 bases and 0 bases, with 9 bases remaining between them. Germline loops: CDR1 SGHTA, CDR2 FQGNSA. In nucleotides, the CDR3 is TGTGCCAGCAGCTCCCAGGGCGCAACTAATGAAAAACTGTTTTTT. It is translated as CASSSQGATNEKLFF.

This chain connects TRBV7-9 to TRBJ1-2; D unclear. The CDR3 has 13 amino acids. Germline V gene data show CDR1 as SEHNR and CDR2 as FQNEAQ (reference sequence). Trimming removed 2 bases at V and 6 bases at J, with 10 bases between. The CDR3 sequence: CASSLSGQNGYTF. The CDR3, as DNA: TGTGCCAGCAGCTTATCTGGTCAGAATGGCTACACCTTC.

This clone appeared a single time. The chain has TRBV4-2 and TRBJ2-3, with 11 bases aligning to TRBD2. The CDR3 covers 16 residues. From germline, CDR1 is LGHNA and CDR2 YNFKEQ. Losses at the gene ends were 4 bases for V and 1 base for J; bases not matched to a gene: 4. CDR3 residues: CASSRAGLAGTDTQYF. DNA for the CDR3: TGTGCCAGCAGCCGAGCGGGACTAGCGGGCACAGATACGCAGTATTTT.

This clone appeared a few times. The gene calls are TRBV30 and TRBJ2-7; 13 nucleotides match TRBD2. CDR3 length: 13 amino acids. From germline, CDR1 is GTSNPN and CDR2 SVGIG (reference sequence). Trimming took 8 bases from V and 5 from J; bases not matched to a gene: 6. DNA for the CDR3: TGTGCCCTGGGGGGACTAGCGGGGCACGAGCAGTACTTC. This encodes CALGGLAGHEQYF.

The chain links TRBV5-4 to TRBJ2-3; 12 positions match TRBD2. Germline trimming cut 2 bases from V and 3 bases from J; bases unmatched to any gene: 7. The CDR3 length is 17 residues. The germline V gene has CDR1 SGHNT and CDR2 YYREEE (reference sequence). The CDR3 sequence: CASSFRLAGAGTDTQYF. CDR3 DNA: TGTGCCAGCAGCTTCCGACTAGCGGGGGCAGGGACAGATACGCAGTATTTT.

The chain has TRBV21-1 and TRBJ1-1; TRBD1 was called by the table and not checked on the DNA. TRBV21-1 counts as a pseudogene. There are 13 residues in the CDR3. CDR3 coding DNA: TGTGCCAGCAGGACAGGGGGCGTCACTGAAGCTTTCTTT. As protein: CASRTGGVTEAFF.

The chain carries TRBV6-6 and TRBJ1-2; D is perhaps TRBD1 (5 bases). Germline CDR1 MNHNY, CDR2 SVGAGI (reference sequence). The CDR3 has 13 residues. V gave up 5 bases and J gave up 2 bases, with 9 bases separating them. CDR3 coding DNA: TGTGCCAGCAGTCCGGGGGTCAACTATGGCTACACCTTC. This sequence encodes CASSPGVNYGYTF.

The CDR3 DNA reads as TGTGCCTGGCGGGGGAGGGGGAAAGGAGCTGAAGCTTTCTTT. This codes for CAWRGRGKGAEAFF. V gene TRBV30 combines with J gene TRBJ1-1, with D perhaps matching TRBD1 (6 bases). The CDR3 is 14 amino acids. CDR1 is GTSNPN and CDR2 is SVGIG in the germline V gene (reference sequence). V was pared by 5 bases and J by 6 bases, with 19 bases between.

The V call is TRBV5-4, the J call TRBJ2-3; D may be TRBD2 (5 bases). Germline V lookup: CDR1 SGHNT, CDR2 YYREEE (reference sequence). The V end was cut by 0 bases, the J end by 4 bases, with 9 bases between. The CDR3 has 14 amino acids. CDR3 amino acids: CASSLEPGSDTQYF. Written as DNA, the CDR3 is TGTGCCAGCAGCTTGGAACCGGGATCAGATACGCAGTATTTT.

The chain joins TRBV11-1 to TRBJ1-2; D might be TRBD1 (6 bases). The CDR3 loop spans 16 amino acids. Looked up from germline, CDR1 is SGHAT and CDR2 is FQDESV (reference sequence). Between the trimmed V and J ends, which lost 4 bases and 2 bases, there was a span of 17 bases. DNA for the CDR3: TGTGCCAGCAGCTCTTCAGGGGATTCATCGAACTATGGCTACACCTTC. Encoded protein: CASSSSGDSSNYGYTF.

This clone was seen at least ten times. The rearrangement links TRBV7-9 to TRBJ1-1; unclear D gene. The CDR3 consists of 16 residues. CDR1 and CDR2 from the germline V gene are SEHNR and FQNEAQ (reference sequence). V was trimmed by 3 bases and J by 3 bases, leaving 17 bases between them. The CDR3 is CASSLEPFSADTEAFF. The CDR3 DNA reads TGTGCCAGCAGCTTGGAACCGTTTAGTGCGGACACTGAAGCTTTCTTT. The entire variable domain, with the rest obtained from reference TRBV7-9 and TRBJ1-1, is as follows: DTGVSQNPRHKITKRGQNVTFRCDPISEHNRLYWYRQTLGQGPEFLTYFQNEAQLEKSRLLSDRFSAERPKGSFSTLEIQRTEQGDSAMYLCASSLEPFSADTEAFFGQGTRLTVV.

V usage is TRBV6-6 and J usage is TRBJ1-2, with TRBD1 matching 8 bases. CDR3 length equals 13 residues. Germline V lookup: CDR1 MNHNY, CDR2 SVGAGI (reference sequence). Trimming took 8 bases from V and 7 from J; bases not matched to a gene: 9. CDR3 loop: CASCPRGRGGYTF. CDR3 bases: TGTGCCAGCTGTCCCAGGGGGCGAGGTGGCTACACCTTC.

The chain combines TRBV5-5 with TRBJ1-2; 8 bases fit TRBD1. The CDR3 loop spans 15 amino acids. V gave up 2 bases and J gave up 4 bases; unmatched junction bases: 7. The germline V gene has CDR1 SGHKS and CDR2 YYEKEE (reference sequence). The CDR3 DNA sequence: TGTGCCAGCAGCTTCGACAGGGGTTTAGGCTATGGCTACACCTTC. This sequence encodes CASSFDRGLGYGYTF.

This clone was counted only a few times. The V and J genes are TRBV5-1 and TRBJ2-7, with 7 positions matching TRBD1. CDR1 SGHRS and CDR2 YFSETQ come from the germline V gene. The V gene end was trimmed by 3 bases and the J gene end by 3 bases; junction bases not matched to a gene: 6. The CDR3 extends over 14 amino acids. CDR3 protein: CASSSQGSGYEQYF. In DNA form, the CDR3 reads TGCGCCAGCAGCTCACAGGGGTCGGGCTACGAGCAGTACTTC.

This clone was seen a few times. The rearrangement joins TRBV2 to TRBJ1-4; D gene ambiguous. Germline V gene sequence: CDR1 SNHLY, CDR2 FYNNEI. Trimming took off 3 bases at V and 4 bases at J, with 12 bases between the two ends. The CDR3 spans 15 residues. CDR3 nucleotides: TGTGCCAGCAGTGACGCGGGAGAGGGTAATGAAAAACTGTTTTTT. Amino acids: CASSDAGEGNEKLFF.

The J gene is TRBJ1-6, the V gene TRBV27; 9 nucleotides agree with TRBD1. CDR3 size: 14 residues. Germline V gene lookup returns CDR1 MNHEY and CDR2 SMNVEV (reference sequence). The V gene end was trimmed by 6 bases and the J gene end by 9 bases; junction bases not matched to a gene: 6. In nucleotides, the CDR3 is TGTGCCAGCAGGCCCCCGGGACAGGGTTCACCCCTCCACTTT. Residues: CASRPPGQGSPLHF.

The chain has TRBV6-5 and TRBJ1-5; a weak D match, TRBD1 (5 bases). The length of the CDR3 is 15 residues. V lost 2 bases and J lost 4, with 12 bases in between. Germline loops: CDR1 MNHEY, CDR2 SVGAGI. DNA for the CDR3: TGTGCCAGCAGTTACGGAGGGGTTGGGAATCAGCCCCAGCATTTT. It translates to CASSYGGVGNQPQHF.

This chain's CDR3 is CASSQNRVYNEKLFF. The CDR3 DNA reads TGTGCCAGCAGCCAAAACAGGGTATATAATGAAAAACTGTTTTTT. The gene calls are TRBV14 and TRBJ1-4; TRBD1 might be the D (6 bases). V lost 2 bases, J lost 4 bases, and 11 bases lay in between. There are 15 residues in the CDR3. Germline lookup yields CDR1 SGHDN and CDR2 FVKESK. The complete variable domain, with remaining parts taken from reference TRBV14 and TRBJ1-4, reads EAGVTQFPSHSVIEKGQTVTLRCDPISGHDNLYWYRRVMGKEIKFLLHFVKESKQDESGMPNNRFLAERTGGTYSTLKVQPAELEDSGVYFCASSQNRVYNEKLFFGSGTQLSVL.

V is TRBV25-1 and J is TRBJ1-4, with a tentative D call TRBD1 (5 bases). The CDR3 has 14 amino acids. Trimming took off 4 bases at V and 7 bases at J, with 13 bases between the two ends. The germline V gene encodes CDR1 MGHDK and CDR2 SYGVNS. This chain's CDR3 is CASSGRGLPEKLFF. For the CDR3, the DNA is TGTGCCAGCAGTGGGAGGGGCCTGCCTGAAAAACTGTTTTTT.

This sequence joins TRBV19 and TRBJ1-6; the D gene is possibly TRBD1 (6 bases). The V gene's germline CDR1 is LNHDA and CDR2 SQIVND (reference sequence). The length of the CDR3 is 15 residues. V dropped 4 bases and J dropped 5 bases, with 12 bases sitting between them. CDR3 nucleotide sequence: TGTGCCAGTAGTACGGTACAGGGTCATAATTCACCCCTCCACTTT. Translation: CASSTVQGHNSPLHF.

This sequence joins TRBV5-1 and TRBJ2-7; 9 bases align to TRBD1. Trimming took 4 bases from V and 5 from J; bases not matched to a gene: 10. The CDR3 loop spans 15 amino acids. From germline, CDR1 is SGHRS and CDR2 YFSETQ. CDR3 nucleotide sequence: TGCGCCAGCAGCCGGACAGGGGCCTCGGGCGACGAGCAGTACTTC. Its translation: CASSRTGASGDEQYF.

The chain is built from TRBV21-1 and TRBJ1-4; TRBD1, the table's D call, was not compared with the DNA. TRBV21-1 is assigned pseudogene status. The CDR3 covers 16 residues. The CDR3 sequence: CASSKARDRGDEKLFF. CDR3 nucleotides: TGTGCCAGCAGCAAAGCTAGAGACAGGGGTGATGAAAAACTGTTTTTT.

The genes are TRBV18 and TRBJ1-3, with D perhaps matching TRBD1 (6 bases). This CDR3 has 15 residues. V was clipped by 2 bases and J by 4 bases, with 12 bases between them. CDR1 is KGHSH and CDR2 is LQKENI in the germline V gene. CDR3 in amino acids: CASSPAGAQGNTIYF. The CDR3 nucleotides read TGTGCCAGCTCACCAGCAGGGGCGCAAGGAAACACCATATATTTT.

This clone has a single count. The chain couples TRBV6-2 or TRBV6-3 to TRBJ2-3; 12 positions agree with TRBD2. Germline trimming cut 6 bases from V and 2 bases from J; bases unmatched to any gene: 6. The CDR3 spans 16 residues. Germline CDR1 MNHEY, CDR2 SVGEGT. The CDR3 DNA reads as TGTGCCAGCAGCCCTAGCGGGGGGGGATTCACAGATACGCAGTATTTT. Amino acid sequence: CASSPSGGGFTDTQYF.

This clone has a handful of counts. The chain couples TRBV3-1 (or the pseudogene TRBV3-2) to TRBJ2-7; TRBD1 matches 10 bases. Trimming removed 4 bases from V and 4 bases from J; junction bases left unmatched: 4. Per the germline V gene, CDR1 is LGHDT and CDR2 is YNNKEL (reference sequence). The CDR3 sequence is 14 residues long. The CDR3 nucleotides are TGTGCCAGCAGCCGCCGGGACAGGGGTTACGAGCAGTACTTC. It encodes CASSRRDRGYEQYF.